The 3 T cell receptor beta chains listed next were all sequenced from one sample in a study of response to subunit inactivated influenza vaccine. TCRdb reprocessed the RT-PCR reads via MiXCR and lists one record per CDR3 protein. The sample holds roughly 650,000 distinct CDR3 sequences; about a sixth are singletons and the top ten take approximately 10%. The material was PBMCs from blood, obtained less than 13 days after vaccination. Every receptor here comes from a man between 45 and 60 years old who received an inactivated influenza vaccine.

This sequence joins TRBV11-2 and TRBJ2-1; TRBD1 matches 8 bases. CDR3 size: 16 residues. The V and J ends lost 4 bases and 0 bases, in that order; junction bases with no gene match: 5. CDR1 is SGHAT, CDR2 FQNNGV, per germline. The CDR3 loop is CASSWRTGSSYNEQFF. In DNA form, the CDR3 reads TGTGCCAGCAGCTGGAGGACAGGGAGCTCCTACAATGAGCAGTTCTTC.

The chain uses TRBV7-2 and TRBJ2-7; maybe TRBD1 (6 bases). Trimming took off 5 bases at V and 3 bases at J, with 17 bases between the two ends. Germline assignment: CDR1 SGHTA and CDR2 FQGNSA. The CDR3 spans 15 residues. CDR3 sequence reads: CASSPAVDRSYEQYF. The CDR3 DNA sequence: TGTGCCAGCAGCCCGGCCGTCGACAGGAGCTACGAGCAGTACTTC.

This clonotype was recorded at least ten times. The chain couples TRBV29-1 to TRBJ2-1; no reliable D call. The CDR3 extends over 11 amino acids. Germline lookup yields CDR1 SQVTM and CDR2 ANQGSEA. The V end was cut by 4 bases, the J end by 7 bases, with 8 bases between. The chain's CDR3 is CSVGRVNEQFF. CDR3 in DNA: TGCAGCGTTGGAAGAGTAAATGAGCAGTTCTTC.